This TCR beta chain was sequenced in a study of graft-versus-host responses after intestinal transplantation. There are 15 residues in the CDR3. Looked up from germline, CDR1 is MNHNS and CDR2 is SASEGT. Trimming cost V 2 bases and J 0 bases, with 8 bases left between them. For this clone: Its cognate antigen is unknown.

General observations from the study: Marrow from the recipient contained GvH clones, some of which had appeared first in ileum or blood.

Data came from immunoSEQ multiplex PCR; TCRdb stores just in-frame clones and leaves some out. Among about 130,000 clones listed, approximately 92% were seen once. This receptor was taken from a human donor who received an intestinal transplant. The sample consisted of unstimulated CD4+ T cells sorted from spleen or lymph node cells, taken before intestinal transplant. The rearrangement links TRBV6-1 to TRBJ1-3; D not resolved. In DNA, the CDR3 is TGTGCCAGCAGTGAAACACCGTTCTCTGGAAACACCATATATTTT. Its translation is CASSETPFSGNTIYF.